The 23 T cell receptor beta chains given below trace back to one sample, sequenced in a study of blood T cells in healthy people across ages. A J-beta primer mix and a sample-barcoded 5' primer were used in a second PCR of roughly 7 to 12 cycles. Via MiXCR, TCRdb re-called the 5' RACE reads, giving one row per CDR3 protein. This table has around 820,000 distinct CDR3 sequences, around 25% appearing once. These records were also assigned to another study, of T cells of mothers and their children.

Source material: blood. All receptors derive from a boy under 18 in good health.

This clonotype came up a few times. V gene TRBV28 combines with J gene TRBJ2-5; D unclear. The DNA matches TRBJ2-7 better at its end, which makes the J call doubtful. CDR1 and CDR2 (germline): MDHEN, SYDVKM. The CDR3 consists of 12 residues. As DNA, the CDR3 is TGTGCCAGCGACGATTCCTCCTACGAGCAGTACTTC. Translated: CASDDSSYEQYF.

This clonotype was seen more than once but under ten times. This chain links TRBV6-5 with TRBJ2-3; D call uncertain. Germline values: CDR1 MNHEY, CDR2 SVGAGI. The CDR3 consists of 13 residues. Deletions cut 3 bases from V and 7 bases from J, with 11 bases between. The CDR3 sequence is CASSYPGSHTQYF. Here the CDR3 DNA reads TGTGCCAGCAGTTATCCAGGATCACATACGCAGTATTTT.

CDR3 sequence: CSGTNTDTQYF. Written as DNA, the CDR3 is TGCAGCGGCACGAACACAGATACGCAGTATTTT. This chain joins TRBV29-1 and TRBJ2-3; no clear D. This CDR3 spans 11 amino acids. Per germline, CDR1 SQVTM and CDR2 ANQGSEA. Trimming removed 7 bases at V and 2 bases at J, with 7 bases between.

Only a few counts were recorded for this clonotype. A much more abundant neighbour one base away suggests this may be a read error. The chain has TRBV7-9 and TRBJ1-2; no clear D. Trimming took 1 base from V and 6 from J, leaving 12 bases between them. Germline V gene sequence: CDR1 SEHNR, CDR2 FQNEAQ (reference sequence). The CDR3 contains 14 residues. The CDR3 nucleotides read TGTGCCAGCAGCTTAGGGGAGGAAATGGATGGCTACACCTTC. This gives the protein CASSLGEEMDGYTF.

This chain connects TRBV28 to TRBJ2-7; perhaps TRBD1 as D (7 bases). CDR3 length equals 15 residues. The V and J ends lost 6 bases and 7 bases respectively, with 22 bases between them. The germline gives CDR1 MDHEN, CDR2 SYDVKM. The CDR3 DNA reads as TGTGCCAGCAGCCACCTCCCCAGGGGGGTCGGGGAGCAGTACTTC. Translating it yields CASSHLPRGVGEQYF.

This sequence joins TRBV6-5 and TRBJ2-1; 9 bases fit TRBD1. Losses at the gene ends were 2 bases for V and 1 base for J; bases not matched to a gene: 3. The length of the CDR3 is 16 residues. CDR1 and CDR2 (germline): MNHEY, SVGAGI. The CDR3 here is CASSYGTGRSYNEQFF. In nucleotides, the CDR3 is TGTGCCAGCAGTTACGGGACAGGGAGATCCTACAATGAGCAGTTCTTC.

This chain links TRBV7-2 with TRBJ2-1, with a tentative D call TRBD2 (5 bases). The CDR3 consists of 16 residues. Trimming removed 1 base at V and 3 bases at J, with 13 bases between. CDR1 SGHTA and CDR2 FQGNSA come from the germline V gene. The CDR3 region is CASSLGASRIYNEQFF. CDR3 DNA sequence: TGTGCCAGCAGCTTAGGTGCTAGCCGGATCTACAATGAGCAGTTCTTC.

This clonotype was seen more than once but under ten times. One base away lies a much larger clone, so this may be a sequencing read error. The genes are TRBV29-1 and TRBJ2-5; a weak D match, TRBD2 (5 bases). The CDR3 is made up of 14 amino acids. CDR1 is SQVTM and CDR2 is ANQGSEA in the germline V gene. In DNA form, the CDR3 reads TGCGGCGCCGGAACGGGGAACGTCGGAGAGACCCAGTACTTC. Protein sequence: CGAGTGNVGETQYF.

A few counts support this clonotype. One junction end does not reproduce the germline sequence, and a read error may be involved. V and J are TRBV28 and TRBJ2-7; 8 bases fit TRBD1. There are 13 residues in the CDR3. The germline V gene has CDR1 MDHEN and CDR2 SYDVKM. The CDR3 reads CASSWDRNYEQYF. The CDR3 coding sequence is TGTGCCAGCAGTTGGGACAGGAACTACGAACAGTACTTC.

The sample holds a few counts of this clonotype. The CDR3 coding sequence is TGTGCCAGCCAAATCGCCAGCTCCTACAATGAGCAGTTCTTC. It yields the protein CASQIASSYNEQFF. The chain employs TRBV12-3 or TRBV12-4 and TRBJ2-1; D unclear. The CDR3 runs 14 residues. The V and J ends lost 8 bases and 0 bases respectively, with 11 bases between them.

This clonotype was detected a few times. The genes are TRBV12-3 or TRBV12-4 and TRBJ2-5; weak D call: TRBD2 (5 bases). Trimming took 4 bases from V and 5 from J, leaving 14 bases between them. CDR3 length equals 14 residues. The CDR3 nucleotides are TGTGCCAGCAGTTACGGCAACGGGAAGGAGACCCAGTACTTC. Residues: CASSYGNGKETQYF.

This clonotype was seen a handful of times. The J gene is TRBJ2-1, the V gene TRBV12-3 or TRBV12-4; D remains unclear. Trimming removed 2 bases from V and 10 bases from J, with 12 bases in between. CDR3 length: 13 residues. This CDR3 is CASSLYSGEEQFF. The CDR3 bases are TGTGCCAGCAGTTTATATTCCGGCGAGGAGCAGTTCTTC.

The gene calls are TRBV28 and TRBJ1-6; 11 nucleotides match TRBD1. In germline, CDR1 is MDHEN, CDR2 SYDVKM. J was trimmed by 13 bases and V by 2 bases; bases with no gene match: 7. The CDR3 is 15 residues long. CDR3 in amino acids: CASSLRTGGALPLHF. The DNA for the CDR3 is TGTGCCAGCAGTTTACGGACAGGGGGCGCTCTTCCCCTCCACTTT.

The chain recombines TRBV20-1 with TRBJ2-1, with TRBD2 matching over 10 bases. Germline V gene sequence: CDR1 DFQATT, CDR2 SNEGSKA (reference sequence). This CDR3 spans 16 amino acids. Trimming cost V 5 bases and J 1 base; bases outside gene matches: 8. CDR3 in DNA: TGCAGTGCTTACGAAGCGGGAGGGGTATCCTACAATGAGCAGTTCTTC. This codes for CSAYEAGGVSYNEQFF.

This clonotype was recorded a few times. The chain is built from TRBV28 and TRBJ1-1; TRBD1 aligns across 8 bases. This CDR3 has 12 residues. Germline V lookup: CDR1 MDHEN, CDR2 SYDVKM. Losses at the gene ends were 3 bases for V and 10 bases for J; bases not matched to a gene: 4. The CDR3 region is CASSLRTGTAFF. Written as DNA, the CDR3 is TGTGCCAGCAGTTTGCGGACAGGGACAGCTTTCTTT.

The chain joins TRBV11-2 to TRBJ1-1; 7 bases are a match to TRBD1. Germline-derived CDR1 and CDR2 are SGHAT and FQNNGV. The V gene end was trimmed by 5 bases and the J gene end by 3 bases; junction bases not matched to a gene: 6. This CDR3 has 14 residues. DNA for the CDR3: TGTGCCAGCAGCCCCGGACAGGCCTACACTGAAGCTTTCTTT. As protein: CASSPGQAYTEAFF.

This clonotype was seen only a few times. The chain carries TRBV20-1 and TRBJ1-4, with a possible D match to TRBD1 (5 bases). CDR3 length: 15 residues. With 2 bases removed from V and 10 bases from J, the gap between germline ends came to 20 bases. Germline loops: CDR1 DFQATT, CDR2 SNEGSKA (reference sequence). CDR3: CSARQAGSLTRKLFF. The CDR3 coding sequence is TGCAGTGCTAGACAAGCAGGGTCTCTAACTCGAAAACTGTTTTTT.

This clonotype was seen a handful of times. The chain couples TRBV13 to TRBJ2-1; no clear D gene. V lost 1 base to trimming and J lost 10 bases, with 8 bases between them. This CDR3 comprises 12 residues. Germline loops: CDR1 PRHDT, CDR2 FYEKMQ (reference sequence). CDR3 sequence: CASSLEAREQFF. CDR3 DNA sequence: TGTGCCAGCAGCTTAGAGGCGCGCGAGCAGTTCTTC.

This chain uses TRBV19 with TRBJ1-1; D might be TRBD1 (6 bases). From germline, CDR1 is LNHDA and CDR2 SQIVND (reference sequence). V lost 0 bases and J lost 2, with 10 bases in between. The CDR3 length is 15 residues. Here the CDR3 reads CASSIDLGGNTEAFF. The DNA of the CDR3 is TGTGCCAGTAGTATAGATCTTGGGGGCAACACTGAAGCTTTCTTT. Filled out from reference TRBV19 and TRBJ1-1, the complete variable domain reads DGGITQSPKYLFRKEGQNVTLSCEQNLNHDAMYWYRQDPGQGLRLIYYSQIVNDFQKGDIAEGYSVSREKKESFPLTVTSAQKNPTAFYLCASSIDLGGNTEAFFGQGTRLTVV.

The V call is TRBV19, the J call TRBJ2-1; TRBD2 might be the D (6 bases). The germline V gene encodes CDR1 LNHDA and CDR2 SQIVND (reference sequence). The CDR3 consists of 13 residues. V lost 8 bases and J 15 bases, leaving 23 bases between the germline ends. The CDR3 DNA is TGTGCCAGTGGGGAGGCGGCTGGGCAACGGGGGTTCTTC. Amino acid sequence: CASGEAAGQRGFF.

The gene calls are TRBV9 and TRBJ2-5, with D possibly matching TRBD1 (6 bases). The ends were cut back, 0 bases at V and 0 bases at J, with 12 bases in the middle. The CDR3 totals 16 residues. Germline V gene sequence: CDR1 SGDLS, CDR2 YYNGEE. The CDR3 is CASSVGVRGNQETQYF. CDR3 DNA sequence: TGTGCCAGCAGCGTAGGCGTCAGGGGTAACCAAGAGACCCAGTACTTC. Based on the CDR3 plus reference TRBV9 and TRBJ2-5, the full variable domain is DSGVTQTPKHLITATGQRVTLRCSPRSGDLSVYWYQQSLDQGLQFLIQYYNGEERAKGNILERFSAQQFPDLHSELNLSSLELGDSALYFCASSVGVRGNQETQYFGPGTRLLVL.

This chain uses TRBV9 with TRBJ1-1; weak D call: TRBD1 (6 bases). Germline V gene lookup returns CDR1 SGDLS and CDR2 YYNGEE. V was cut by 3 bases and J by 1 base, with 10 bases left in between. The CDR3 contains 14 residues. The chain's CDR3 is CASSATDRNTEAFF. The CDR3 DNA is TGTGCCAGCAGCGCAACGGACAGGAACACTGAAGCTTTCTTT.

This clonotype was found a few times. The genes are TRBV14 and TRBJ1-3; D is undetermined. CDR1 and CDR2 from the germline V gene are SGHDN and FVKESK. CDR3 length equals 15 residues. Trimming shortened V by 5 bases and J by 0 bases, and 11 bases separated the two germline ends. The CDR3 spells CASSSLHRSGNTIYF. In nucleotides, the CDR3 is TGTGCCAGCAGCTCCTTACACCGCTCTGGAAACACCATATATTTT.